This T cell receptor (beta chain) came from a study of T cell responses to AZD1222 COVID-19 vaccine. General study results and limits: Increased Spike-specific TCR breadth and depth were observed after two AZD1222 doses. White British people made up most donors, females outnumbered males, and clonal diversity was possibly underestimated. Across the whole spike, CD4 TCRs peaked at regions 160-218 and 743-854.

In the case of this clone: The antigen remains unidentified.

Data came from immunoSEQ multiplex PCR; TCRdb stores just in-frame clones and leaves some out. The sample lists roughly 130,000 clones; about nine tenths were seen once. This specimen was peripheral blood, taken on day 0 of AZD1222 vaccination. The TCR sequence derives from an adult in good health.

The CDR3 nucleotides are TGTGCCAGCAGTTACTCTAGGCGCCGAAGTCCCTACGAGCAGTACTTC. It yields the protein CASSYSRRRSPYEQYF. The rearrangement links TRBV6-5 to TRBJ2-7, with no clear D. CDR1 MNHEY and CDR2 SVGAGI come from the germline V gene. There are 16 residues in the CDR3. V lost 0 bases, J lost 2 bases, and 14 bases lay in between.